A selection of T cell receptor beta chains follows, all from one sample in a study of blood T cell repertoires in COVID-19. Assay: immunoSEQ multiplex PCR; the TCRdb copy retains only in-frame clones and omits some. The sample records roughly 230,000 clones, about 84% being singletons. Sequencing input: peripheral blood. These receptors all come from a woman of 80 years or more with acute or convalescent COVID-19. The CDR3 runs from the conserved cysteine through the conserved F or W. The order of the fields is clone size, V gene, J gene, D gene, CDR3 protein, CDR3 DNA. The D gene is left open where the match is weak. Clone size, where shown, is once, few, many, or a class for clones that have expanded.

-	TRBV2	TRBJ2-3	TRBD1	CASSAPGQGARDTQYF	TGTGCCAGCAGTGCCCCGGGACAGGGGGCGAGGGATACGCAGTATTTT
once	TRBV19	TRBJ1-5	TRBD1	CASSINRGVNQPQHF	TGTGCCAGTAGTATTAACAGGGGGGTCAATCAGCCCCAGCATTTT
-	TRBV3-1/TRBV3-2	TRBJ2-1	TRBD1	CASSPSRGSYNEQFF	TGTGCCAGCAGCCCGTCCAGGGGGTCCTACAATGAGCAGTTCTTC
-	TRBV19	TRBJ1-6	TRBD1	CASSTAGTDYNSPLHF	TGTGCCAGTAGTACCGCCGGGACAGATTATAATTCACCCCTCCACTTT
-	TRBV6-1	TRBJ2-7	TRBD2	CASSEGGGAYEQYF	TGTGCCAGCAGTGAGGGCGGGGGGGCCTACGAGCAGTACTTC
-	TRBV11-2	TRBJ2-7	TRBD1	CASSLDISGGDEQYF	TGTGCCAGCAGCTTAGATATTTCAGGGGGCGACGAGCAGTACTTC
-	TRBV30	TRBJ1-5	TRBD1	CAWSVPGRDRAQPQHF	TGTGCCTGGAGTGTACCGGGGCGGGACAGGGCCCAGCCCCAGCATTTT
-	TRBV3-1/TRBV3-2	TRBJ2-1	-	CASSQVSNEQFF	TGTGCCAGCAGCCAAGTTAGCAATGAGCAGTTCTTC
-	TRBV10-2	TRBJ2-7	-	CASSEFPGQNYEQYF	TGCGCCAGCAGTGAGTTCCCGGGACAAAACTACGAGCAGTACTTC
many	TRBV5-6	TRBJ2-3	-	CASRLTLADTQYF	TGTGCCAGCAGGCTGACTTTAGCGGATACGCAGTATTTT
few	TRBV12-5	TRBJ1-5	-	CASGLGQSNQPQHF	TGTGCTAGTGGTTTGGGACAGTCTAATCAGCCCCAGCATTTT
-	TRBV18	TRBJ2-2	-	CASSPFGELFF	TGTGCCAGCTCCCCCTTCGGGGAGCTGTTTTTT
-	TRBV5-5	TRBJ2-7	TRBD1	CASSLDQGAIAYEQYF	TGTGCCAGCAGCTTGGATCAGGGGGCGATCGCCTACGAGCAGTACTTC
-	TRBV2	TRBJ1-5	-	CASSENSGDQPQHF	TGTGCCAGCAGTGAAAATTCGGGAGATCAGCCCCAGCATTTT
-	TRBV5-1	TRBJ2-5	TRBD2	CASSLNSLAGVEETQYF	TGCGCCAGCAGCTTGAATTCTCTAGCGGGAGTTGAAGAGACCCAGTACTTC